One and the same sample provided the 6 T cell receptor beta chains below, sequenced in a study of OX40 agonist ivuxolimab in advanced cancers. Profiled with immunoSEQ multiplex PCR; TCRdb holds only in-frame clones, not every one. The data hold about 80,000 clones, with over 90% observed a single time. Here the sequenced sample was CD4+ or CD8+ T cells sorted from blood, taken in a trial of the OX40 agonist ivuxolimab. These receptor sequences come from an adult with an advanced solid tumor such as melanoma, head and neck, liver or kidney cancer.

This CDR3 is CASSSGAGFGYGYTF. In DNA, the CDR3 is TGTGCCAGCAGCTCAGGGGCGGGTTTTGGCTATGGCTACACCTTC. This sequence joins TRBV11-3 and TRBJ1-2; the D gene is possibly TRBD1 (6 bases). CDR1 and CDR2 from the germline V gene are SGHNT and YENEEA. The V gene lost 4 bases and the J gene lost 4 bases, with 16 bases spanning the gap. The CDR3 sequence is 15 residues long.

In the case of this clone: At one end the junction does not follow the germline gene, possibly because of a read error. Other DNA variants within this sample encode the same CDR3. This chain connects TRBV6-1 to TRBJ2-2; tentative D call: TRBD1 (6 bases). This CDR3 is built from 14 residues. Germline CDR1 MNHNS, CDR2 SASEGT. DNA for the CDR3: TGCGCCAGCAAGGGGGATCTAAGGACCGGGGAGCTGTTTTTT. Its translation: CASKGDLRTGELFF.

The chain has TRBV4-2 and TRBJ2-5; D might be TRBD2 (7 bases). The V end lost 1 base, the J end lost 5 bases, and 14 bases lay between the germline ends. From germline, CDR1 is LGHNA and CDR2 YNFKEQ. The CDR3 length is 15 residues. DNA for the CDR3: TGTGCCAGCAGCCAAGGCACGGGGGGCGGGGAGACCCAGTACTTC. Protein product: CASSQGTGGGETQYF.

The rearrangement joins TRBV5-4 to TRBJ1-1; D gene ambiguous. CDR3 length equals 13 residues. Looked up from germline, CDR1 is SGHNT and CDR2 is YYREEE (reference sequence). V was trimmed by 1 base and J by 3 bases, leaving 7 bases between them. CDR3 nucleotides: TGTGCCAGCAGCTTGATTCTAGACACTGAAGCTTTCTTT. This encodes CASSLILDTEAFF.

The table lists this clone with a few counts. The chain recombines TRBV28 with TRBJ2-7; D is unresolved. The V gene lost 4 bases and the J gene lost 0 bases, with 16 bases spanning the gap. The CDR3 contains 16 residues. Germline V gene data show CDR1 as MDHEN and CDR2 as SYDVKM. This CDR3 reads CASSSPHLRSSYEQYF. CDR3 coding DNA: TGTGCCAGCAGTTCGCCCCACCTAAGGAGCTCCTACGAGCAGTACTTC.

This rearrangement joins TRBV25-1 to TRBJ1-1, with unresolved D. The CDR3 spans 15 residues. Germline loops: CDR1 MGHDK, CDR2 SYGVNS. Trimming left V 0 bases short and J 3 bases short, with 11 bases between. The CDR3 reads CASSEYKGSYTEAFF. CDR3 sequence (DNA): TGTGCCAGCAGTGAATATAAGGGCAGCTACACTGAAGCTTTCTTT.